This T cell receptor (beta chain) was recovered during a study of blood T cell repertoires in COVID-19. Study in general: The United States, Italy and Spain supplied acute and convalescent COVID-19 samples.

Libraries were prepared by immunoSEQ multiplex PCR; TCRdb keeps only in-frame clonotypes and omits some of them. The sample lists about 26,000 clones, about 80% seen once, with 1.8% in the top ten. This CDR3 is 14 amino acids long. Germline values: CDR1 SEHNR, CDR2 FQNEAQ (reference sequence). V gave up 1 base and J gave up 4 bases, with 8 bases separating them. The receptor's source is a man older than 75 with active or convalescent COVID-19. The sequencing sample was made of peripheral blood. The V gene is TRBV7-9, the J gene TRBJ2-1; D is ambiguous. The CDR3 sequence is CASSLDVRYNEQFF. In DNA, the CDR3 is TGTGCCAGCAGCTTAGACGTCAGATACAATGAGCAGTTCTTC.